These 24 T cell receptor beta chains originate from one sample sequenced in a study of T cell changes during pregnancy in multiple sclerosis. Only in-frame clones appear in the TCRdb table, and some are missing; sequencing was by immunoSEQ multiplex PCR. The sample includes tens of thousands of clones, roughly nine tenths of them seen just once. The sequenced sample was CD4+ T cells from peripheral blood mononuclear cells, obtained in the first trimester of pregnancy. Receptor source: a female donor with multiple sclerosis, enrolled in a pregnancy study.

This chain links TRBV5-4 with TRBJ2-3; 9 bases line up with TRBD2. There are 14 residues in the CDR3. Trimming removed 9 bases from V and 0 bases from J; junction bases left unmatched: 5. Germline CDR1 is SGHNT and CDR2 is YYREEE (reference sequence). CDR3 sequence: CATLAGVSTDTQYF. For the CDR3, the DNA is TGTGCCACCTTAGCGGGAGTTAGCACAGATACGCAGTATTTT.

This CDR3 is CAWSVLFGDTEAFF. The DNA for the CDR3 is TGTGCCTGGAGTGTACTGTTTGGTGACACTGAAGCTTTCTTT. The V call is TRBV30, the J call TRBJ1-1; unclear D gene. Looked up from germline, CDR1 is GTSNPN and CDR2 is SVGIG (reference sequence). The CDR3 loop spans 14 amino acids. Trimming left V 0 bases short and J 3 bases short, with 11 bases between.

This chain joins TRBV15 and TRBJ2-4; perhaps TRBD2 as D (5 bases). Germline loops: CDR1 LNHNV, CDR2 YYDKDF (reference sequence). Trimming removed 4 bases from V and 0 bases from J, with 25 bases in between. CDR3 length: 20 residues. This CDR3 reads CATSKSSPRGAQLAKNIQYF. The CDR3 DNA follows: TGTGCCACCAGCAAGAGTTCCCCACGGGGAGCCCAATTAGCCAAAAACATTCAGTACTTC. The full variable domain, in which reference TRBV15 and TRBJ2-4 provide the parts outside the CDR3, is DAMVIQNPRYQVTQFGKPVTLSCSQTLNHNVMYWYQQKSSQAPKLLFHYYDKDFNNEADTPDNFQSRRPNTSFCFLDIRSPGLGDTAMYLCATSKSSPRGAQLAKNIQYFGAGTRLSVL.

The chain uses TRBV2 and TRBJ1-1; the D is unclear. Germline-derived CDR1 and CDR2 are SNHLY and FYNNEI. This CDR3 region has 14 residues. The V end was cut by 1 base, the J end by 5 bases, with 11 bases between. In DNA form, the CDR3 reads TGTGCCAGCAGTGAAGAAGGCCGGGGAACTGAAGCTTTCTTT. As protein: CASSEEGRGTEAFF. Based on the CDR3 plus reference TRBV2 and TRBJ1-1, the full variable domain is EPEVTQTPSHQVTQMGQEVILRCVPISNHLYFYWYRQILGQKVEFLVSFYNNEISEKSEIFDDQFSVERPDGSNFTLKIRSTKLEDSAMYFCASSEEGRGTEAFFGQGTRLTVV.

The chain joins TRBV29-1 to TRBJ2-7; D gene ambiguous. Per the germline V gene, CDR1 is SQVTM and CDR2 is ANQGSEA. Trimming shortened V by 3 bases and J by 0 bases, and 12 bases separated the two germline ends. This CDR3 region has 14 residues. The CDR3 DNA reads TGCAGCGTTGACACCGATAGCAGCTCCTACGAGCAGTACTTC. Translation gives CSVDTDSSSYEQYF.

The V call is TRBV10-3, the J call TRBJ2-7; 9 nucleotides line up with TRBD1. This CDR3 spans 13 amino acids. Unmatched junction bases numbered 4, after V lost 5 bases and J lost 5 bases. The germline V gene encodes CDR1 ENHRY and CDR2 SYGVKD. The CDR3 coding sequence is TGTGCCATCAGTCCGGGACAGGGTGACGAGCAGTACTTC. Its protein is CAISPGQGDEQYF.

This chain joins TRBV7-3 and TRBJ1-1; D gene unclear. CDR1 SGHTA and CDR2 FQGTGA come from the germline V gene. Trimming pared 0 bases from V and 5 bases from J, leaving 10 bases between. The CDR3 runs 14 residues. The CDR3, as DNA: TGTGCCAGCAGCTTAACCCCAGATCAAACTGAAGCTTTCTTT. Its protein product is CASSLTPDQTEAFF.

This clone was counted a single time. CDR3 region: CASRHVGGTEAFF. The CDR3 DNA sequence: TGTGCCAGTCGACATGTTGGAGGCACTGAAGCTTTCTTT. The chain couples TRBV5-4 to TRBJ1-1; D gene uncertain. This CDR3 region has 13 residues. The V gene lost 8 bases and the J gene lost 4 bases, with 15 bases spanning the gap. CDR1 and CDR2 (germline): SGHNT, YYREEE (reference sequence).

This clone was recorded only once. CDR3 sequence reads: CASSLVWARDRSTDTQYF. The CDR3 DNA sequence: TGTGCCAGCAGCTTAGTTTGGGCCCGGGACAGGAGTACAGATACGCAGTATTTT. The genes are TRBV7-9 and TRBJ2-3; the match to TRBD1 covers 8 bases. Germline V gives CDR1 SEHNR, CDR2 FQNEAQ (reference sequence). This CDR3 is built from 18 residues. The ends lost 1 base at V and 3 bases at J; junction bases unmatched: 12.

The rearrangement links TRBV2 to TRBJ2-1, with 7 bases identical to TRBD1. The V and J ends lost 6 bases and 0 bases, in that order; junction bases with no gene match: 17. Germline CDR1 reads SNHLY; CDR2 reads FYNNEI. The CDR3 is made up of 19 amino acids. Written as DNA, the CDR3 is TGTGCCAGCAGGAGAATGGGCAGGGGGACATCGAGCTCCTACAATGAGCAGTTCTTC. Its translation: CASRRMGRGTSSSYNEQFF. Using reference TRBV2 and TRBJ2-1 for the parts outside the CDR3, the full variable domain is EPEVTQTPSHQVTQMGQEVILRCVPISNHLYFYWYRQILGQKVEFLVSFYNNEISEKSEIFDDQFSVERPDGSNFTLKIRSTKLEDSAMYFCASRRMGRGTSSSYNEQFFGPGTRLTVL.

The chain employs TRBV5-5 and TRBJ2-7; 11 bases agree with TRBD1. CDR1 and CDR2 from the germline V gene are SGHKS and YYEKEE (reference sequence). The V segment lost 3 bases and the J segment 2 bases; nucleotides outside the gene matches: 16. The length of the CDR3 is 19 residues. The CDR3 protein is CASSSRTGGFSGATYEQYF. Written as DNA, the CDR3 is TGTGCCAGCAGCTCACGGACAGGGGGCTTCAGCGGGGCAACCTACGAGCAGTACTTC.

J is TRBJ2-7 and V is TRBV5-1, with 14 positions matching TRBD2. Looked up from germline, CDR1 is SGHRS and CDR2 is YFSETQ. The length of the CDR3 is 17 residues. With 3 bases clipped from V and 0 bases from J, the junction kept 5 bases outside the gene matches. CDR3 bases: TGCGCCAGCAGCTCCGGGACTAGCGGGAGAGTCTCCTACGAGCAGTACTTC. Translation gives CASSSGTSGRVSYEQYF.

The chain couples TRBV7-7 to TRBJ2-5; no clear D. Germline V CDR1 and CDR2: SSHAT, FNYEAQ (reference sequence). Trimming shortened V by 8 bases and J by 3 bases, and 16 bases separated the two germline ends. The CDR3 length is 14 residues. The CDR3 coding sequence is TGTGCCAGCTATTTCGAGGTTGACGAAGAGACCCAGTACTTC. This gives the protein CASYFEVDEETQYF.

The genes are TRBV23-1 and TRBJ2-3; TRBD2 agrees at 12 bases. TRBV23-1 is an open reading frame whose function is uncertain. J gave up 0 bases and V 2 bases, and 15 bases lay outside the gene matches. The CDR3 length is 21 residues. The CDR3 DNA reads TGCGCCAGCAGTCAAGGCGTCTCTAGCGGGAGGGCCGTCATGAGCACAGATACGCAGTATTTT. Translated, it gives CASSQGVSSGRAVMSTDTQYF.

The chain carries TRBV29-1 and TRBJ2-7, with TRBD1 matching over 8 bases. This CDR3 is 12 amino acids long. Germline V gives CDR1 SQVTM, CDR2 ANQGSEA. The J segment lost 3 bases and the V segment lost 4 bases, leaving 2 bases of the junction unmatched. The CDR3 loop is CSVGTGSYEQYF. CDR3 coding DNA: TGCAGCGTTGGGACAGGGAGCTACGAGCAGTACTTC.

The chain combines TRBV28 with TRBJ2-7, with TRBD1 as a possible D gene (5 bases). V lost 2 bases and J 0 bases, leaving 8 bases between the germline ends. From germline, CDR1 is MDHEN and CDR2 SYDVKM. The CDR3 length is 14 residues. CDR3 amino acids: CASSLGASSYEQYF. In DNA form, the CDR3 reads TGTGCCAGCAGTTTAGGGGCCAGCTCCTACGAGCAGTACTTC.

Only one count was recorded for this clone. The V gene is TRBV6-1, the J gene TRBJ1-3; D remains ambiguous. The V gene lost 7 bases and the J gene lost 0 bases, with 13 bases spanning the gap. This CDR3 is built from 15 residues. CDR1 is MNHNS and CDR2 is SASEGT in the germline V gene. The CDR3 is CASTATEFSGNTIYF. The CDR3 DNA sequence: TGTGCCAGCACCGCGACGGAGTTCTCTGGAAACACCATATATTTT.

The V gene is TRBV27, the J gene TRBJ2-1, with TRBD1 identical over 9 bases. This CDR3 has 17 residues. Germline CDR1 and CDR2: MNHEY and SMNVEV (reference sequence). V shed 2 bases and J 0 bases; nucleotides not matched to a gene: 5. This chain's CDR3 is CASSLRTGAFSYNEQFF. In DNA, the CDR3 is TGTGCCAGCAGTTTACGGACAGGGGCATTCTCCTACAATGAGCAGTTCTTC.

The chain has TRBV7-9 and TRBJ2-7; 12 positions match TRBD2. The CDR3 extends over 16 amino acids. V shed 6 bases, J shed 3 bases, and the junction held 9 bases outside the gene matches. Germline CDR1 and CDR2: SEHNR and FQNEAQ (reference sequence). The CDR3 nucleotides read TGTGCCAGCAGGAAAGGGGCTAGCGGGGGGGGCTACGAGCAGTACTTC. The encoded protein is CASRKGASGGGYEQYF.

The genes are TRBV25-1 and TRBJ2-1; TRBD1 matches at 8 bases. Germline values: CDR1 MGHDK, CDR2 SYGVNS. Germline trimming cut 11 bases from V and 6 bases from J; bases unmatched to any gene: 15. The CDR3 has 15 amino acids. CDR3 region: CASLRARGLSNEQFF. CDR3 sequence (DNA): TGTGCCTCCCTCAGGGCCAGGGGGCTTTCCAATGAGCAGTTCTTC. The whole variable domain, filled in from reference TRBV25-1 and TRBJ2-1, reads EADIYQTPRYLVIGTGKKITLECSQTMGHDKMYWYQQDPGMELHLIHYSYGVNSTEKGDLSSESTVSRIRTEHFPLTLESARPSHTSQYLCASLRARGLSNEQFFGPGTRLTVL.

V gene TRBV25-1 combines with J gene TRBJ1-4, with 9 bases matching TRBD1. Germline values: CDR1 MGHDK, CDR2 SYGVNS. The trim removed 4 bases at V and 5 bases at J, leaving 8 bases unmatched. The CDR3 runs to 16 residues. The CDR3 coding sequence is TGTGCCAGCAGTGGACACCCCGGGACAGGGAATGAAAAACTGTTTTTT. This encodes CASSGHPGTGNEKLFF. Full variable domain (rest looked up from reference TRBV25-1 and TRBJ1-4): EADIYQTPRYLVIGTGKKITLECSQTMGHDKMYWYQQDPGMELHLIHYSYGVNSTEKGDLSSESTVSRIRTEHFPLTLESARPSHTSQYLCASSGHPGTGNEKLFFGSGTQLSVL.

This clone has just a few counts. The chain is built from TRBV5-5 and TRBJ2-7, with TRBD1 identical over 7 bases. From germline, CDR1 is SGHKS and CDR2 YYEKEE (reference sequence). With V trimmed by 4 bases and J by 8 bases, 3 bases remained unmatched. CDR3 size: 11 residues. The CDR3 region has the DNA TGTGCCAGCAGCCAACAGGGGCAGCAGTACTTC. Amino acid sequence: CASSQQGQQYF.

This clone was observed a single time. This chain links TRBV10-1 with TRBJ2-7; TRBD2 agrees at 8 bases. Germline V lookup: CDR1 WNHNN, CDR2 SYGVQD (reference sequence). CDR3 length equals 15 residues. Trimming took 5 bases from V and 3 from J; bases not matched to a gene: 9. The DNA of the CDR3 is TGCGCCAGCAGTTCGGGGGGGCTGGGAATCTACGAGCAGTACTTC. Translation gives CASSSGGLGIYEQYF.

The chain recombines TRBV10-3 with TRBJ2-7, with a tentative D call TRBD2 (6 bases). The V gene lost 9 bases and the J gene lost 0 bases, with 6 bases spanning the gap. CDR3 length: 11 amino acids. CDR1 and CDR2 from the germline V gene are ENHRY and SYGVKD. In DNA, the CDR3 is TGTGCCATTAGCGGCTCCTACGAGCAGTACTTC. It translates to CAISGSYEQYF.